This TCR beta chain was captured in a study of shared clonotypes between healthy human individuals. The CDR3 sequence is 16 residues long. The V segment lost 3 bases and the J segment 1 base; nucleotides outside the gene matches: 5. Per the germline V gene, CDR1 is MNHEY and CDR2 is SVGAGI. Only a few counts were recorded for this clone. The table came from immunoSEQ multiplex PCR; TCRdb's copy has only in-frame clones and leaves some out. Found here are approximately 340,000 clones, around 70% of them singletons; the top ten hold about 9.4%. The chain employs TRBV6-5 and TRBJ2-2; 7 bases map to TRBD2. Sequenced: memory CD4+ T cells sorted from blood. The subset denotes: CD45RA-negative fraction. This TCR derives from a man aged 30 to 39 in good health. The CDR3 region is CASSYKASGNTGELFF. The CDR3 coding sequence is TGTGCCAGCAGTTATAAGGCTAGCGGGAACACCGGGGAGCTGTTTTTT.